This note documents a single T cell receptor (beta chain) sequence. Generated by immunoSEQ multiplex PCR, the TCRdb table keeps only in-frame clones and is missing some. This table holds about 200,000 clones, 85% found once. Those who participated ranged in age from 18 to 89 years and resided in 24 US areas. Cohorts were determined from participant-reported clinical history. Symptom resolution, clearance, or two negative PCRs marked the recovered donors of Cohort 3. CDR3 size: 15 residues. V shed 0 bases, J shed 4 bases, and the junction held 1 base outside the gene matches. Looked up from germline, CDR1 is LGHNA and CDR2 is YNFKEQ. The data belong to a study of blood T cell repertoires in COVID-19. Study details: Sample material is recorded as cDNA or gDNA derived from T cells, B-cell-depleted T cells, or PBMCs.

This chain links TRBV4-2 with TRBJ1-5; 9 bases match TRBD1. The receptor's source is a man aged 35 to 55 who had recovered from COVID-19. Specimen: PBMCs or T cells enriched from blood (not recorded which). The CDR3 nucleotides are TGTGCCAGCAGCCAAGATGGACAGGGGAATCAGCCCCAGCATTTT. Translating it yields CASSQDGQGNQPQHF.